One and the same sample provided the 28 T cell receptor beta chains below, sequenced in a study of response to subunit inactivated influenza vaccine. TCRdb re-called the RT-PCR reads through MiXCR, storing one row per CDR3 protein. The sample yields a few hundred thousand distinct CDR3 sequences, around 15% seen once. The sequencing here drew on PBMCs from blood, taken roughly 13 days after vaccination. The source of these receptors is a man between 45 and 60 years old who received an inactivated influenza vaccine.

V and J are TRBV6-4 and TRBJ1-1, with 7 bases that match TRBD1. The trim removed 6 bases at V and 4 bases at J, leaving 5 bases unmatched. The germline CDR1 and CDR2 sequences are MRHNA and SNTAGT. The CDR3 is 13 residues long. CDR3 DNA sequence: TGTGCCAGCAGGCAATCAGGGGGCACTGAAGCTTTCTTT. The encoded protein is CASRQSGGTEAFF.

This chain uses TRBV7-2 with TRBJ2-7; the D gene is possibly TRBD2 (5 bases). The CDR3 sequence is 14 residues long. Germline V gene lookup returns CDR1 SGHTA and CDR2 FQGNSA. V lost 6 bases and J 3 bases, leaving 15 bases between the germline ends. CDR3 in DNA: TGTGCCAGCAGACGGGGTGGATCTCGCTACGAGCAGTACTTC. It codes for CASRRGGSRYEQYF.

This clonotype was observed a few times. The chain employs TRBV5-1 and TRBJ2-3; 9 nucleotides agree with TRBD2. The germline gives CDR1 SGHRS, CDR2 YFSETQ. V shed 4 bases and J 0 bases; nucleotides not matched to a gene: 6. The CDR3 is made up of 16 amino acids. This CDR3 is CASSHLLAGSTDTQYF. CDR3 sequence (DNA): TGCGCCAGCAGCCACCTTCTAGCGGGAAGCACAGATACGCAGTATTTT.

J is TRBJ2-1 and V is TRBV14; 8 bases map to TRBD2. Unmatched junction bases numbered 10, after V lost 3 bases and J lost 0 bases. Germline values: CDR1 SGHDN, CDR2 FVKESK. The CDR3 loop spans 18 amino acids. CDR3: CASSQSGLVPSSYNEQFF. In DNA, the CDR3 is TGTGCCAGCAGCCAGTCGGGACTAGTCCCTTCCTCCTACAATGAGCAGTTCTTC.

This clonotype has more than one count but fewer than ten. The chain links TRBV7-2 to TRBJ2-3, with D unresolved. The CDR3 length is 15 residues. The germline CDR1 and CDR2 sequences are SGHTA and FQGNSA. The V end lost 1 base, the J end lost 2 bases, and 10 bases lay between the germline ends. CDR3 DNA: TGTGCCAGCAGCTTAGTAAAGCGACCCACAGATACGCAGTATTTT. Translated, it gives CASSLVKRPTDTQYF. The full variable domain, with the rest looked up from reference TRBV7-2 and TRBJ2-3, is GAGVSQSPSNKVTEKGKDVELRCDPISGHTALYWYRQSLGQGLEFLIYFQGNSAPDKSGLPSDRFSAERTGGSVSTLTIQRTQQEDSAVYLCASSLVKRPTDTQYFGPGTRLTVL.

The genes are TRBV27 and TRBJ2-3; D is ambiguous. Trimming removed 8 bases at V and 4 bases at J, with 19 bases between. This CDR3 comprises 15 residues. Germline lookup yields CDR1 MNHEY and CDR2 SMNVEV (reference sequence). The CDR3 DNA sequence: TGTGCCAGCGGGTATGTGGGTCCTCGAGCAGATACGCAGTATTTT. Translating gives CASGYVGPRADTQYF.

The chain has TRBV20-1 and TRBJ2-7; the D gene is possibly TRBD1 (5 bases). In germline, CDR1 is DFQATT, CDR2 SNEGSKA (reference sequence). The V gene lost 3 bases and the J gene lost 2 bases, with 11 bases spanning the gap. This CDR3 region has 13 residues. CDR3 in amino acids: CSARARAPYEQYF. CDR3 DNA sequence: TGCAGTGCTAGGGCCAGGGCCCCCTACGAGCAGTACTTC.

This clonotype was detected once. J is TRBJ2-7 and V is TRBV4-1, with D possibly TRBD2 on 9 matching bases. CDR3 length: 21 amino acids. V lost 1 base and J lost 0, with 28 bases in between. The germline gives CDR1 MGHRA, CDR2 YSYEKL. CDR3 bases: TGCGCCAGCAGCCAAGCGCTCAGGGGGCGCGTAGCGGGAGTCCCCTCCTACGAGCAGTACTTC. Amino acid sequence: CASSQALRGRVAGVPSYEQYF.

This clonotype was counted a few times. This sequence joins TRBV2 and TRBJ2-5; D possibly corresponds to TRBD1 (6 bases). The CDR3 totals 13 residues. V lost 5 bases, J lost 4 bases, and 11 bases lay in between. CDR1 and CDR2 from the germline V gene are SNHLY and FYNNEI. The CDR3 region has the DNA TGTGCCAGCAGTCCGGGACACGGAGAGACCCAGTACTTC. Encoded protein: CASSPGHGETQYF.

This chain links TRBV24-1 with TRBJ2-2, with D hard to call. Germline lookup yields CDR1 KGHDR and CDR2 SFDVKD. Trimming removed 3 bases at V and 0 bases at J, with 10 bases between. This CDR3 comprises 16 residues. CDR3 residues: CATSDPGQANTGELFF. Here the CDR3 DNA reads TGTGCCACCAGTGATCCCGGGCAGGCGAACACCGGGGAGCTGTTTTTT.

The gene calls are TRBV4-3 and TRBJ2-3, with TRBD2 matching over 13 bases. V shed 1 base and J 3 bases; nucleotides not matched to a gene: 1. The CDR3 totals 16 residues. Germline CDR1 is LGHNA and CDR2 is YSLEER. The CDR3 protein is CASSQAGLAGTDTQYF. In DNA form, the CDR3 reads TGCGCCAGCAGCCAAGCGGGACTAGCGGGAACAGATACGCAGTATTTT.

The CDR3 reads CAISGGGRRPTDTQYF. The CDR3 nucleotides read TGTGCCATCAGTGGGGGCGGCAGGCGGCCCACAGATACGCAGTATTTT. This sequence joins TRBV10-3 and TRBJ2-3, with D tentatively TRBD1 (5 bases). Germline lookup yields CDR1 ENHRY and CDR2 SYGVKD. CDR3 length: 16 amino acids. V lost 4 bases and J lost 2, with 16 bases in between.

This clonotype appeared a few times. The chain joins TRBV29-1 to TRBJ2-7; either TRBD1 or TRBD2 may fit D (5 bases each). The CDR3 loop spans 13 amino acids. From germline, CDR1 is SQVTM and CDR2 ANQGSEA. The V and J ends lost 7 bases and 8 bases respectively, with 21 bases between them. The CDR3 sequence is CSAGDGDRKQQYF. The CDR3 bases are TGCAGCGCTGGGGACGGCGACCGGAAGCAGCAGTACTTC.

V usage is TRBV7-9 and J usage is TRBJ1-3, with 8 bases fitting TRBD1. V was pared by 5 bases and J by 4 bases, with 7 bases of the junction left unmatched. The CDR3 loop spans 15 amino acids. Germline V gene data show CDR1 as SEHNR and CDR2 as FQNEAQ (reference sequence). The CDR3 reads CASSPRQGLGNTIYF. The CDR3 coding sequence is TGTGCCAGCAGCCCCCGACAGGGGCTCGGAAACACCATATATTTT.

This clonotype was seen more than once but under ten times. The rearrangement links TRBV7-9 to TRBJ2-1; the D gene is possibly TRBD2 (6 bases). This CDR3 contains 17 residues. V lost 4 bases to trimming and J lost 0 bases, with 16 bases between them. The germline V gene encodes CDR1 SEHNR and CDR2 FQNEAQ (reference sequence). In DNA, the CDR3 is TGTGCCAGCAGCTCCGATCTTACTAGCCTCTCCTACAATGAGCAGTTCTTC. Translating it yields CASSSDLTSLSYNEQFF. The variable domain in full, completed from reference TRBV7-9 and TRBJ2-1, reads DTGVSQNPRHKITKRGQNVTFRCDPISEHNRLYWYRQTLGQGPEFLTYFQNEAQLEKSRLLSDRFSAERPKGSFSTLEIQRTEQGDSAMYLCASSSDLTSLSYNEQFFGPGTRLTVL.

The V gene is TRBV7-8, the J gene TRBJ1-3; 8 nucleotides align to TRBD1. The V and J ends lost 8 bases and 5 bases, in that order; junction bases with no gene match: 11. There are 15 residues in the CDR3. Germline-derived CDR1 and CDR2 are SGHVS and FQNEAQ. CDR3 DNA: TGTGCCAGCTGGACAGGGCGCGATCTGAGAAACACCATATATTTT. Protein sequence: CASWTGRDLRNTIYF.

This clonotype has only a few counts. The chain recombines TRBV5-1 with TRBJ2-3; maybe TRBD1 (5 bases). Germline V gives CDR1 SGHRS, CDR2 YFSETQ. Trimming cost V 6 bases and J 2 bases, with 10 bases left between them. CDR3 length equals 13 residues. The CDR3, as DNA: TGCGCCAGCAAGGCACAGGACACAGATACGCAGTATTTT. It yields the protein CASKAQDTDTQYF.

The genes are TRBV7-9 and TRBJ2-1; 10 positions match TRBD2. V dropped 3 bases and J dropped 2; count of bases not matched to a gene: 4. The V gene's germline CDR1 is SEHNR and CDR2 FQNEAQ (reference sequence). The CDR3 covers 16 residues. The CDR3 region is CASSFLTSGTYNEQFF. CDR3 coding DNA: TGTGCCAGCAGCTTTTTAACTAGCGGGACCTACAATGAGCAGTTCTTC.

The chain has TRBV10-3 and TRBJ2-3; D not resolved. The CDR3 length is 11 residues. V gave up 10 bases and J gave up 10 bases, with 15 bases separating them. CDR1 is ENHRY and CDR2 is SYGVKD in the germline V gene. The CDR3 DNA reads TGTGCCACTTCGACCGAAGGCCCGCAGTATTTT. Translated: CATSTEGPQYF.

The chain links TRBV24-1 to TRBJ2-1; 12 positions agree with TRBD2. V shed 6 bases, J shed 8 bases, and the junction held 13 bases outside the gene matches. This CDR3 has 17 residues. Germline V gives CDR1 KGHDR, CDR2 SFDVKD. The CDR3: CATSPASGRALFDEQFF. The CDR3 bases are TGTGCCACCAGTCCGGCTAGCGGGAGGGCGCTCTTCGATGAGCAGTTCTTC.

The chain is built from TRBV20-1 and TRBJ2-1, with D possibly called TRBD1 or TRBD2 (5 bases each). The V gene lost 0 bases and the J gene lost 8 bases, with 8 bases spanning the gap. The CDR3 is made up of 12 amino acids. Germline-derived CDR1 and CDR2 are DFQATT and SNEGSKA (reference sequence). The CDR3 loop is CSARELGDEQFF. CDR3 DNA: TGCAGTGCTAGAGAACTAGGGGATGAGCAGTTCTTC.

This clonotype was observed a handful of times. The chain has TRBV20-1 and TRBJ1-1; the D is unclear. CDR3 size: 11 residues. The germline V gene encodes CDR1 DFQATT and CDR2 SNEGSKA (reference sequence). In DNA form, the CDR3 reads TGCAGCTCGCCGGAGGGTACTGAAGCTTTCTTT. This sequence encodes CSSPEGTEAFF.

There are many counts of this clonotype. J is TRBJ2-3 and V is TRBV5-1, with 8 positions matching TRBD2. Losses at the gene ends were 5 bases for V and 0 bases for J; bases not matched to a gene: 5. Germline CDR1 and CDR2: SGHRS and YFSETQ. The CDR3 is 15 amino acids. In DNA, the CDR3 is TGCGCCAGCAGGAGCGGGGGACCGAGCACAGATACGCAGTATTTT. Translated, it gives CASRSGGPSTDTQYF.

V usage is TRBV7-2 and J usage is TRBJ2-7, with 9 positions matching TRBD2. This CDR3 contains 14 residues. The V gene's germline CDR1 is SGHTA and CDR2 FQGNSA. Trimming cost V 3 bases and J 5 bases; bases outside gene matches: 5. The CDR3 bases are TGTGCCAGCAGCTTGGGTCCTAGCGGGAACGAGCAGTACTTC. Amino acids: CASSLGPSGNEQYF.

This clonotype was seen a handful of times. This chain connects TRBV15 to TRBJ2-1, with D uncertain. V lost 6 bases and J 6 bases, leaving 12 bases between the germline ends. Germline assignment: CDR1 LNHNV and CDR2 YYDKDF (reference sequence). The CDR3 totals 13 residues. CDR3 region: CATSSSYSNEQFF. The CDR3 DNA sequence: TGTGCCACCAGTAGCTCGTACTCCAATGAGCAGTTCTTC.

This clonotype was detected many times. The J gene is TRBJ1-5, the V gene TRBV5-6, with D possibly being TRBD1 (5 bases). V lost 4 bases and J lost 6, with 17 bases in between. The CDR3 consists of 15 residues. CDR1 is SGHDT, CDR2 YYEEEE, per germline. The CDR3 sequence is CASSIQGAPGQPQHF. The CDR3 DNA reads TGTGCCAGCAGCATCCAGGGAGCCCCTGGTCAGCCCCAGCATTTT.

This clonotype was counted only a few times. The chain is built from TRBV4-2 and TRBJ2-2; D might be TRBD1 (6 bases). The CDR3 has 15 amino acids. V lost 2 bases, J lost 6 bases, and 13 bases lay in between. Germline CDR1 is LGHNA and CDR2 is YNFKEQ. The CDR3 spells CASSQSLQGSGELFF. The CDR3 DNA is TGTGCCAGCAGCCAAAGCTTACAGGGTTCCGGGGAGCTGTTTTTT.

This clonotype has a handful of counts. The genes are TRBV20-1 and TRBJ2-7, with D unresolved. CDR1 and CDR2 (germline): DFQATT, SNEGSKA (reference sequence). Trimming removed 1 base from V and 4 bases from J, with 8 bases in between. The CDR3 runs to 12 residues. Here the CDR3 DNA reads TGCAGTGCTAGAGCCCTAGAATACGAGCAGTACTTC. This translates into CSARALEYEQYF.